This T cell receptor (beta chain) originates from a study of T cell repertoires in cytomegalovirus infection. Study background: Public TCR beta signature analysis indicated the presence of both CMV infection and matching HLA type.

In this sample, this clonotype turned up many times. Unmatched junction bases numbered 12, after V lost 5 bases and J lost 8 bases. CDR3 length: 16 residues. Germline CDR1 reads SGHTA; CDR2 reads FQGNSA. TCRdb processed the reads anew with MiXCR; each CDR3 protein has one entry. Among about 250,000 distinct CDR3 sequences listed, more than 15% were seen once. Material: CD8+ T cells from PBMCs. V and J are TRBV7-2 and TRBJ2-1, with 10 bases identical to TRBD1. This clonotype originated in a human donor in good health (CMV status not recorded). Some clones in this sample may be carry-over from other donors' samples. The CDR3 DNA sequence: TGTGCCAGCAGCGATCTTGGACAGGGGGTTGAAGATGAGCAGTTCTTC. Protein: CASSDLGQGVEDEQFF.